This record covers a single T cell receptor beta chain. The antigen this receptor binds is unknown. The sample holds no much larger clone one base away, and base qualities are not on file. This specimen comes from a study of T cell repertoires in cytomegalovirus infection (dated by TCRdb to the late 2010s). Study-wide context: The HLA type of each donor mattered for the analysis, because public TCR beta signatures pointed to carriage of CMV infection along with the matching HLA type. Broad study findings and their caveats: In both this cohort and an independent roughly 400-donor cohort, the cumulative frequency of public TCR beta family members distinguished carriers of CMV infection plus the relevant HLA type. The ex vivo response was dominated by HLA-C-restricted CMV-specific TCR beta clonotypes, which also provided the single most frequent clonotype in two of eight donors.

CDR1 DFQATT and CDR2 SNEGSKA were looked up in the germline V gene (reference sequence). The CDR3, from cysteine to phenylalanine, totals 13 residues. Only CDR3 DNA remains: 39 bases, in frame from the first base. V drops 6 bases and J drops 8 bases, leaving 17 bases in between. Sequencing instrument: Illumina HiSeq 1500. TCRdb trimmed public reads at Q25 via fastp, called clones via MiXCR and kept in-frame beta chains. All rows with the same CDR3 protein become a single entry with the most common DNA and genes. Here the sample has roughly 630,000 distinct CDR3 sequences; roughly 24% occur a single time. Jointly, the top ten make up 8% of the sample.

This clonotype originated in a human donor in good health (CMV status not recorded). Some clones in this sample may be carry-over from other donors' samples. Material for sequencing was CD8+ T cells from PBMCs. This chain is built from TRBV20-1 and TRBJ2-1; the best D guess is TRBD2, with 6 bases matching. The CDR3 amino acid sequence is: CSAPRLGSHEQFF. The sequence in DNA is TGCAGTGCGCCCAGACTAGGCTCCCATGAGCAGTTCTTC.